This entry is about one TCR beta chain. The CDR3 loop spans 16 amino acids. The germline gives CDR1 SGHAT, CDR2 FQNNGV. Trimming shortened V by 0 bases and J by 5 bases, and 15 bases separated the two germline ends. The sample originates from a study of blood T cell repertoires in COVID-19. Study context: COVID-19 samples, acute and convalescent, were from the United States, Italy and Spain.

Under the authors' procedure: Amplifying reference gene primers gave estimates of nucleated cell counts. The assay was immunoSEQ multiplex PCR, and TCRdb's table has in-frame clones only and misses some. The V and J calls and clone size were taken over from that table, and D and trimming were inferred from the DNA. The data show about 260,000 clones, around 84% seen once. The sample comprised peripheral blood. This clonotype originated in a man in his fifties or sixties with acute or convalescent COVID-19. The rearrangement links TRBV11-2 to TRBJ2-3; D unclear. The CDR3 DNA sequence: TGTGCCAGCAGCTTAGAATCTCGGCCTCGCGGAGATACGCAGTATTTT. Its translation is CASSLESRPRGDTQYF.